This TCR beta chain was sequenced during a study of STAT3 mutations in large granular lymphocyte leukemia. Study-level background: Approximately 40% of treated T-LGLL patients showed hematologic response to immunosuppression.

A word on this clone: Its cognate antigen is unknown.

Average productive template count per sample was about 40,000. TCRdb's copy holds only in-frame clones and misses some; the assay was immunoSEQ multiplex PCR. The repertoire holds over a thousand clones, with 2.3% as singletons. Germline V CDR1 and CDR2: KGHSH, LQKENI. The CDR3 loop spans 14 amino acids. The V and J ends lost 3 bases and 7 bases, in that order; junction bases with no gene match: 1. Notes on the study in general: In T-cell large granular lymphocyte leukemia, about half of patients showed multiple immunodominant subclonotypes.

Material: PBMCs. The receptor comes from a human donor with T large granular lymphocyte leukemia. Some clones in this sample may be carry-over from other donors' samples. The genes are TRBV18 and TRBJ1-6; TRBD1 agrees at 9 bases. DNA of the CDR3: TGTGCCAGCTCACCGGGACAGGGAAATTCACCCCTCCACTTT. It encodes CASSPGQGNSPLHF.